This entry is about one T cell receptor beta chain. The data derive from a study of blood T cell repertoires in COVID-19. Across the whole study: T cells, B-cell-depleted T cells, or PBMCs supplied cDNA or gDNA.

Here immunoSEQ multiplex PCR was the method, and the copy in TCRdb shows in-frame clones only, minus some. The sample has 170,000 or so clones, more than 80% seen once. Participant ages covered about 18 to 89 years across 20 to 30 US areas. Donors of Cohort 3 who recovered were those that had two negative PCRs, clearance, or symptom resolution. There are 13 residues in the CDR3. V gave up 1 base and J gave up 9 bases, with 10 bases separating them. The germline V gene encodes CDR1 LNHDA and CDR2 SQIVND (reference sequence). The rearrangement uses TRBV19 and TRBJ2-1; the D gene is possibly TRBD2 (5 bases). Material for sequencing was PBMCs or T cells enriched from blood (not recorded which). The sequence was collected from a man aged 40-55 years who had recovered from COVID-19. CDR3 sequence reads: CASSIGRLFEQFF. CDR3 coding DNA: TGTGCCAGTAGTATAGGGAGGCTTTTTGAGCAGTTCTTC. The whole variable domain, filled in from reference TRBV19 and TRBJ2-1, reads DGGITQSPKYLFRKEGQNVTLSCEQNLNHDAMYWYRQDPGQGLRLIYYSQIVNDFQKGDIAEGYSVSREKKESFPLTVTSAQKNPTAFYLCASSIGRLFEQFFGPGTRLTVL.